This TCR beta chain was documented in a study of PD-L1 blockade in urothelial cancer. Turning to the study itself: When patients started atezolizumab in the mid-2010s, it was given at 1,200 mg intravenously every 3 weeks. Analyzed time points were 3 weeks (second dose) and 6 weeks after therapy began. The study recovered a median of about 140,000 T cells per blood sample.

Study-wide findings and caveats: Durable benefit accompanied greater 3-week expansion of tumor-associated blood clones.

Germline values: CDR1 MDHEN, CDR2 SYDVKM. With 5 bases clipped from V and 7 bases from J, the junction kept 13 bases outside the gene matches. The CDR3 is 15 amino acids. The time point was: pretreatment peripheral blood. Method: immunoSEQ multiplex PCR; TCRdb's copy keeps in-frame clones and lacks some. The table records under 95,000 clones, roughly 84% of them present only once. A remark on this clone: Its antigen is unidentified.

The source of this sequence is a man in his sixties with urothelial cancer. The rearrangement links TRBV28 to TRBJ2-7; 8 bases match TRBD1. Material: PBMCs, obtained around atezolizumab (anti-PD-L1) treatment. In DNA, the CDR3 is TGTGCCAGCAGTCCACCGACGCAGGGGGCGAAGGAGCAGTACTTC. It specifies CASSPPTQGAKEQYF.